This T cell receptor (beta chain) was found in a study of identical twins. This CDR3 is built from 13 residues. Germline trimming cut 3 bases from V and 13 bases from J; bases unmatched to any gene: 11. TCRdb used MiXCR to reprocess the 5' RACE reads, holding one entry per CDR3 protein. This table has about 1.7 million distinct CDR3 sequences, 25% to 35% appearing once. On this clonotype itself: Its antigen remains unknown.

Study-level findings and limits: Out-of-frame alpha sequences shared by twins showed excess low generation probability. Zero-insertion analyses were open to partial confounding by invariant MAIT and iNKT cells. The study found that models underestimated out-of-frame TCR alpha sharing in monozygotic twins.

Material: cord blood. V is TRBV12-3 or TRBV12-4 and J is TRBJ2-5; 7 bases align to TRBD2. This sequence originates from a newborn girl in good health. CDR3 region: CASSFHQQAGTYF. CDR3 nucleotide sequence: TGTGCCAGCAGTTTTCACCAACAAGCGGGGACGTACTTC.